Following are 13 T cell receptor beta chains from one sample sequenced in a study of circulating and synovial CD4+ cells in juvenile arthritis. The method was immunoSEQ multiplex PCR; TCRdb's version includes in-frame clones alone and lacks a portion of them. The data show some 33,000 clones, 85% to 95% seen once. Material for sequencing was CD4+ T cells from blood. Receptors originate from a human donor with juvenile idiopathic arthritis.

This chain joins TRBV25-1 and TRBJ1-5; perhaps TRBD1 as D (5 bases). Trimming took 3 bases from V and 2 from J, leaving 11 bases between them. The CDR3 is made up of 15 amino acids. In germline, CDR1 is MGHDK, CDR2 SYGVNS. CDR3 nucleotide sequence: TGTGCCAGCAGTGACCCCGGACAAGGCAATCAGCCCCAGCATTTT. Translated, it gives CASSDPGQGNQPQHF.

The chain combines TRBV27 with TRBJ1-5, with D maybe TRBD1 (5 bases). The CDR3 extends over 18 amino acids. Germline V CDR1 and CDR2: MNHEY, SMNVEV (reference sequence). The V end lost 8 bases, the J end lost 5 bases, and 28 bases lay between the germline ends. CDR3 bases: TGTGCCAGCGGTGACGGACGGGGGGGAGCCAGAGTTGATCAGCCCCAGCATTTT. The encoded protein is CASGDGRGGARVDQPQHF.

The CDR3 loop is CASSLPQGATSSEQYF. In DNA form, the CDR3 reads TGCGCCAGCAGCTTGCCACAGGGGGCCACATCCAGCGAGCAGTACTTC. This chain uses TRBV5-1 with TRBJ2-7; 9 positions agree with TRBD1. V shed 1 base and J 6 bases; nucleotides not matched to a gene: 11. The CDR3 extends over 16 amino acids. Germline lookup yields CDR1 SGHRS and CDR2 YFSETQ.

This chain joins TRBV19 and TRBJ2-1, with 15 bases identical to TRBD2. Germline trimming cut 5 bases from V and 7 bases from J; bases unmatched to any gene: 9. Germline CDR1 reads LNHDA; CDR2 reads SQIVND (reference sequence). The CDR3 spans 17 residues. The CDR3 coding sequence is TGTGCCAGTAGTCCGTGGACTAGCGGGGGGGCGAGTAATGAGCAGTTCTTC. Encoded protein: CASSPWTSGGASNEQFF.

CDR3 nucleotide sequence: TGTGCCAGCAGTTTCGCCAGCGGGGGGGCCGGGGACATTCAGTACTTC. It codes for CASSFASGGAGDIQYF. The gene calls are TRBV27 and TRBJ2-4; 10 bases agree with TRBD2. V dropped 3 bases and J dropped 8; count of bases not matched to a gene: 10. Germline V CDR1 and CDR2: MNHEY, SMNVEV (reference sequence). CDR3 size: 16 residues.

V usage is TRBV5-5 and J usage is TRBJ2-7, with D hard to call. V was trimmed by 0 bases and J by 3 bases, leaving 13 bases between them. This CDR3 has 15 residues. Germline V gives CDR1 SGHKS, CDR2 YYEKEE (reference sequence). The CDR3 nucleotides read TGTGCCAGCAGCTTGGAAGCCTTGGTGGTCTACGAGCAGTACTTC. This translates into CASSLEALVVYEQYF.

The V call is TRBV7-9, the J call TRBJ1-4, with 7 bases identical to TRBD1. Germline CDR1 and CDR2: SEHNR and FQNEAQ (reference sequence). CDR3 size: 15 residues. V shed 5 bases and J 8 bases; nucleotides not matched to a gene: 11. The CDR3 reads CASSNGQARREKLFF. As DNA, the CDR3 is TGTGCCAGCAGCAATGGACAGGCTCGGAGGGAAAAACTGTTTTTT.

This clone was counted once. The CDR3 DNA reads TGTGCCAGCACCCAGGGACAGGGTAATTCACCCCTCCACTTT. Protein sequence: CASTQGQGNSPLHF. The rearrangement uses TRBV27 and TRBJ1-6; 9 bases are a match to TRBD1. Germline CDR1 is MNHEY and CDR2 is SMNVEV (reference sequence). The CDR3 runs 14 residues. The V gene end was trimmed by 7 bases and the J gene end by 6 bases; junction bases not matched to a gene: 4.

The genes are TRBV10-1 and TRBJ2-5; 8 bases align to TRBD2. V trimming: 0 bases; J trimming: 0 bases; junction bases outside the gene matches: 9. Per germline, CDR1 WNHNN and CDR2 SYGVQD (reference sequence). The CDR3 extends over 18 amino acids. CDR3 in amino acids: CASSESPSGGGYQETQYF. For the CDR3, the DNA is TGCGCCAGCAGTGAGTCCCCCTCTGGCGGGGGGTACCAAGAGACCCAGTACTTC.

The J gene is TRBJ1-5, the V gene TRBV2; D not resolved. Germline CDR1 is SNHLY and CDR2 is FYNNEI. V shed 6 bases and J shed 9 bases, with 12 bases lying between them. This CDR3 is built from 12 residues. CDR3 DNA sequence: TGTGCCAGCAGCGAGACCGCGGGGCCCCAGCATTTT. It translates to CASSETAGPQHF.

This rearrangement joins TRBV7-2 to TRBJ2-7, with 7 nucleotides matching TRBD1. Losses at the gene ends were 4 bases for V and 3 bases for J; bases not matched to a gene: 6. The CDR3 length is 14 residues. The germline V gene has CDR1 SGHTA and CDR2 FQGNSA. The CDR3 is CASSSYRGDYEQYF. The CDR3 nucleotides are TGTGCCAGCAGCTCCTACAGGGGTGACTACGAGCAGTACTTC.

The chain carries TRBV11-3 and TRBJ2-7, with a tentative D call TRBD1 (6 bases). This CDR3 is 14 amino acids long. Germline V CDR1 and CDR2: SGHNT, YENEEA. V was shortened by 5 bases and J by 1 base, with 12 bases between the two germline ends. CDR3 in amino acids: CASSAGRGSYEQYF. DNA of the CDR3: TGTGCCAGCAGCGCCGGCAGGGGTTCCTACGAGCAGTACTTC.

V usage is TRBV30 and J usage is TRBJ2-7; TRBD2 aligns across 7 bases. The V segment lost 1 base and the J segment 1 base; nucleotides outside the gene matches: 1. CDR1 and CDR2 (germline): GTSNPN, SVGIG (reference sequence). The CDR3 runs 13 residues. In nucleotides, the CDR3 is TGTGCCTGGAGTGGGGGAGGGTCCTACGAGCAGTACTTC. This codes for CAWSGGGSYEQYF.